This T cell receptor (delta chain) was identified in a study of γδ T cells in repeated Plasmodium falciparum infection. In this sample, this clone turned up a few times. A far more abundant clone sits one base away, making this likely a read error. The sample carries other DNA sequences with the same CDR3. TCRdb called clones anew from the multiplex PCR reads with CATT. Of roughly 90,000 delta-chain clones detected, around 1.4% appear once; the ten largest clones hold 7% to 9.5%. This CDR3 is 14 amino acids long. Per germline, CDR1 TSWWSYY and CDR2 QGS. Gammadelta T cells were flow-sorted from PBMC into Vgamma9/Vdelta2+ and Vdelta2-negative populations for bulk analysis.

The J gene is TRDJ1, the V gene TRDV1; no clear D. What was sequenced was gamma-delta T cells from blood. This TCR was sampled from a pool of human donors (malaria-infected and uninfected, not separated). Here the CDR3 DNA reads TGTGCTCTTGGGAGGAACATCAGGACCGATAAGCTCATCTTT. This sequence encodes CALGRNIRTDKLIF.